One sample yielded the 18 T cell receptor beta chains listed below, sequenced in a study of shared clonotypes between healthy human individuals. Profiled with immunoSEQ multiplex PCR; TCRdb holds only in-frame clones, not every one. The sample shows over a million clones, around 78% of them seen only once. Sequenced sample: memory CD4+ T cells from PBMCs. Described subset: CD45RA-negative fraction. The receptors derive from a man aged 18 to 29 in good health. Some clones in this sample may be carry-over from other donors' samples.

This rearrangement joins TRBV4-1 to TRBJ1-1, with 8 bases aligning to TRBD1. The CDR3 is made up of 16 amino acids. CDR1 and CDR2 (germline): MGHRA, YSYEKL. The J segment lost 0 bases and the V segment lost 4 bases, leaving 7 bases of the junction unmatched. The CDR3 bases are TGCGCCAGCAGCCGCGGTCAGGGGGCCTTGAACACTGAAGCTTTCTTT. As protein: CASSRGQGALNTEAFF.

This clone has a single count. A single base separates this from a much larger clone, so it may be a read error. The chain employs TRBV28 and TRBJ2-7; D remains ambiguous. The germline V gene has CDR1 MDHEN and CDR2 SYDVKM. The CDR3 is 15 amino acids. The CDR3 DNA reads as TGTGTCAGCAGCCCTGCTTGGGCAGCGCTCGGCGAGCAGTACTTC. This gives the protein CVSSPAWAALGEQYF.

The chain is built from TRBV20-1 and TRBJ1-2; no firm D call. Trimming took 5 bases from V and 7 from J, leaving 8 bases between them. The CDR3 consists of 10 residues. Germline CDR1 and CDR2: DFQATT and SNEGSKA (reference sequence). The CDR3 protein is CSAFSSGYTF. In DNA form, the CDR3 reads TGCAGTGCTTTTAGCTCTGGCTACACCTTC.

The gene calls are TRBV19 and TRBJ2-7; no reliable D call. Trimming cost V 6 bases and J 0 bases, with 6 bases left between them. The CDR3 extends over 12 amino acids. Germline V lookup: CDR1 LNHDA, CDR2 SQIVND (reference sequence). CDR3 sequence (DNA): TGTGCCAGTAGCGGCTACTCCTACGAGCAGTACTTC. Amino acid sequence: CASSGYSYEQYF.

This clone occurred many times. CDR3 in amino acids: CAIRTSGADTDTQYF. DNA for the CDR3: TGTGCCATCAGGACCTCGGGAGCCGACACAGATACGCAGTATTTT. The chain joins TRBV10-3 to TRBJ2-3, with D possibly being TRBD2 (6 bases). Germline CDR1 is ENHRY and CDR2 is SYGVKD. There are 15 residues in the CDR3. Trimming took off 6 bases at V and 2 bases at J, with 15 bases between the two ends.

This clone has just one count. This chain uses TRBV19 with TRBJ2-3, with 10 bases matching TRBD2. V lost 6 bases to trimming and J lost 4 bases; unmatched junction nucleotides: 7. This CDR3 is built from 15 residues. Germline CDR1 reads LNHDA; CDR2 reads SQIVND (reference sequence). CDR3 in amino acids: CASRISGRAPDTQYF. The CDR3 DNA reads TGTGCCAGTAGAATCAGCGGGAGGGCCCCAGATACGCAGTATTTT.

The sample holds one count of this clone. The chain joins TRBV7-2 to TRBJ2-2; 8 nucleotides match TRBD1. The CDR3 covers 17 residues. CDR1 and CDR2 (germline): SGHTA, FQGNSA. V trimming: 5 bases; J trimming: 6 bases; junction bases outside the gene matches: 14. CDR3 amino acids: CASSLIPGQVGAGELFF. The CDR3 DNA reads TGTGCCAGCAGCCTAATACCGGGACAGGTCGGCGCCGGGGAGCTGTTTTTT. Using reference TRBV7-2 and TRBJ2-2 for the parts outside the CDR3, the full variable domain is GAGVSQSPSNKVTEKGKDVELRCDPISGHTALYWYRQSLGQGLEFLIYFQGNSAPDKSGLPSDRFSAERTGGSVSTLTIQRTQQEDSAVYLCASSLIPGQVGAGELFFGEGSRLTVL.

The genes are TRBV6-6 and TRBJ2-4; 7 positions agree with TRBD1. The V segment lost 5 bases and the J segment 2 bases; nucleotides outside the gene matches: 6. The length of the CDR3 is 15 residues. Germline V gene data show CDR1 as MNHNY and CDR2 as SVGAGI (reference sequence). For the CDR3, the DNA is TGTGCCAGCAGTAACCCGACAGGGACCAAAAACATTCAGTACTTC. It codes for CASSNPTGTKNIQYF.

The chain employs TRBV28 and TRBJ2-7; no reliable D call. V was cut by 5 bases and J by 12 bases, with 26 bases left in between. The germline V gene encodes CDR1 MDHEN and CDR2 SYDVKM. This CDR3 region has 15 residues. The CDR3 nucleotides read TGTGCCAGCAGTACCCGGGTCAGGCGACTTATCGGTATGTACTTC. Amino acids: CASSTRVRRLIGMYF.

Comments on this clone: The identical CDR3 is also encoded by other nucleotide sequences in the sample. The chain links TRBV7-3 to TRBJ2-5; a weak D match, TRBD2 (5 bases). Germline V lookup: CDR1 SGHTA, CDR2 FQGTGA. V was trimmed by 0 bases and J by 4 bases, leaving 12 bases between them. CDR3 size: 15 residues. For the CDR3, the DNA is TGTGCCAGCAGCTTAACTGGAGACGCGGGAGAGACCCAGTACTTC. Its protein is CASSLTGDAGETQYF.

The chain links TRBV28 to TRBJ2-1; D unclear. CDR1 and CDR2 (germline): MDHEN, SYDVKM. The CDR3 sequence is 11 residues long. V lost 6 bases to trimming and J lost 5 bases, with 5 bases between them. The CDR3 loop reads CASREHNEQFF. The CDR3 DNA is TGTGCCAGCAGGGAACACAATGAGCAGTTCTTC.

This clone was recorded a few times. The gene calls are TRBV4-2 and TRBJ1-1; TRBD1 matches 8 bases. The CDR3 extends over 15 amino acids. V dropped 1 base and J dropped 3; count of bases not matched to a gene: 4. The germline gives CDR1 LGHNA, CDR2 YNFKEQ. The CDR3 region has the DNA TGTGCCAGCAGCCAAGCCACAGGGGGTTACACTGAAGCTTTCTTT. It translates to CASSQATGGYTEAFF.

The chain employs TRBV5-6 and TRBJ1-2, with TRBD1 matching 9 bases. V lost 4 bases and J lost 6; bases outside the gene matches: 7. The CDR3 sequence is 14 residues long. CDR1 and CDR2 (germline): SGHDT, YYEEEE. CDR3 protein: CASSPEDRGHGYTF. As DNA, the CDR3 is TGTGCCAGCAGCCCCGAGGACAGGGGACATGGCTACACCTTC. Supplemented by reference TRBV5-6 and TRBJ1-2, the full variable domain reads DAGVTQSPTHLIKTRGQQVTLRCSPKSGHDTVSWYQQALGQGPQFIFQYYEEEERQRGNFPDRFSGHQFPNYSSELNVNALLLGDSALYLCASSPEDRGHGYTFGSGTRLTVV.

A single count supports this clone. V usage is TRBV29-1 and J usage is TRBJ2-3; 14 bases align to TRBD2. V lost 6 bases, J lost 6 bases, and 5 bases stayed unmatched. This CDR3 has 14 residues. In germline, CDR1 is SQVTM, CDR2 ANQGSEA. CDR3 sequence: CSVGLAGGADTQYF. The CDR3 DNA sequence: TGCAGCGTCGGACTAGCGGGAGGTGCGGATACGCAGTATTTT.

The chain carries TRBV5-6 and TRBJ1-5, with TRBD1 matching over 11 bases. Germline loops: CDR1 SGHDT, CDR2 YYEEEE. The CDR3 sequence is 16 residues long. The J segment lost 0 bases and the V segment lost 4 bases, leaving 3 bases of the junction unmatched. The CDR3 DNA is TGTGCCAGCAGCAGGGGGACAGGGGGTAGCAATCAGCCCCAGCATTTT. Its protein is CASSRGTGGSNQPQHF.

Comments on this clone: The sample has other DNA sequences that encode this CDR3 too. The V and J genes are TRBV28 and TRBJ2-3; no clear D gene. Germline loops: CDR1 MDHEN, CDR2 SYDVKM. CDR3 length: 13 amino acids. The V end lost 5 bases, the J end lost 2 bases, and 8 bases lay between the germline ends. The chain's CDR3 is CASSPRPTDTQYF. In nucleotides, the CDR3 is TGTGCCAGCAGTCCGAGACCCACAGATACGCAGTATTTT. The full variable domain, in which reference TRBV28 and TRBJ2-3 provide the parts outside the CDR3, is DVKVTQSSRYLVKRTGEKVFLECVQDMDHENMFWYRQDPGLGLRLIYFSYDVKMKEKGDIPEGYSVSREKKERFSLILESASTNQTSMYLCASSPRPTDTQYFGPGTRLTVL.

Here the CDR3 DNA reads TGTGCCAGTAGTAGGACTCCCTACGAGCAGTACTTC. Amino acid sequence: CASSRTPYEQYF. The J gene is TRBJ2-7, the V gene TRBV19; perhaps TRBD2 as D (5 bases). CDR1 is LNHDA and CDR2 is SQIVND in the germline V gene (reference sequence). V was cut by 4 bases and J by 2 bases, with 6 bases left in between. The CDR3 extends over 12 amino acids.

There are a few counts of this clone. The chain carries TRBV7-2 and TRBJ2-7, with 8 bases that match TRBD1. With V trimmed by 2 bases and J by 4 bases, 1 base remained unmatched. Per germline, CDR1 SGHTA and CDR2 FQGNSA. The CDR3 has 13 amino acids. The CDR3 here is CASSLRTGYEQYF. In DNA, the CDR3 is TGTGCCAGCAGCTTAAGGACAGGGTACGAGCAGTACTTC.